This TCR beta chain was identified during a study of cytomegalovirus exposure and HLA in healthy donors. Overall study findings and caveats: TCR beta chains numbering more than 150 were designated cytomegalovirus-associated.

As to this clone: No antigen is known for it.

The germline V gene encodes CDR1 SGHTS and CDR2 YDEGEE. The CDR3 is 19 amino acids. The trim removed 2 bases at V and 0 bases at J, leaving 7 bases unmatched. Generated by immunoSEQ multiplex PCR, the TCRdb table keeps only in-frame clones and is missing some. This table has 150,000 to 200,000 clones, about 88% appearing once. V usage is TRBV5-8 and J usage is TRBJ2-6; 11 nucleotides match TRBD1. Sequenced input: PBMCs. The receptor comes from a man aged 18-30 years in good health and CMV-seronegative. CDR3 sequence reads: CASSFLGQGGLSGANVLTF. The CDR3, as DNA: TGTGCCAGCAGCTTCTTGGGACAGGGGGGTCTCTCTGGGGCCAACGTCCTGACTTTC.